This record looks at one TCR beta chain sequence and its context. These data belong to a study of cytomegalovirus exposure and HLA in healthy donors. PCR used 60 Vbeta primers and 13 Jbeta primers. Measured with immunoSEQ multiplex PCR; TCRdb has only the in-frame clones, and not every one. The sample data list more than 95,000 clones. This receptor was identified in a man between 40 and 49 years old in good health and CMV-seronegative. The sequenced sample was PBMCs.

The CDR3: CAGQGDRGLAFF. CDR3 DNA sequence: TGTGCCGGCCAGGGGGACAGGGGGCTAGCTTTCTTT. The chain uses TRBV6-1 and TRBJ1-1, with TRBD1 matching 12 bases. The V and J ends lost 11 bases and 10 bases, in that order; junction bases with no gene match: 8. Germline values: CDR1 MNHNS, CDR2 SASEGT. The CDR3 is made up of 12 amino acids.